These 18 T cell receptor beta chains share one sample of origin, sequenced in a study of technical replicates of blood from several donors. Generated by immunoSEQ multiplex PCR, the TCRdb table keeps only in-frame clones and is missing some. The data contain tens of thousands of clones, 93% of them singletons. What was sequenced was T cells isolated from PBMCs. The origin of the receptors is a human donor in good health.

The chain links TRBV19 to TRBJ1-5; TRBD1 aligns across 7 bases. The CDR3 has 16 amino acids. Per germline, CDR1 LNHDA and CDR2 SQIVND (reference sequence). The trim removed 5 bases at V and 2 bases at J, leaving 9 bases unmatched. The CDR3 reads CASSFRQGNGNQPQHF. In DNA, the CDR3 is TGTGCCAGTAGTTTCAGACAGGGAAATGGCAATCAGCCCCAGCATTTT.

This chain joins TRBV28 and TRBJ1-1; 9 nucleotides align to TRBD1. V trimming: 7 bases; J trimming: 4 bases; junction bases outside the gene matches: 7. Germline CDR1 reads MDHEN; CDR2 reads SYDVKM. The CDR3 contains 14 residues. CDR3 bases: TGTGCCAGCACCCCAGGACAGGGGCCCACTGAAGCTTTCTTT. It specifies CASTPGQGPTEAFF.

V and J are TRBV11-2 and TRBJ1-4, with D tentatively TRBD1 (6 bases). The CDR3 runs 14 residues. Trimming took off 0 bases at V and 8 bases at J, with 10 bases between the two ends. Per germline, CDR1 SGHAT and CDR2 FQNNGV. Written as DNA, the CDR3 is TGTGCCAGCAGCTTAGACAGGGGCAAGGAAAAACTGTTTTTT. Its protein is CASSLDRGKEKLFF.

The chain's CDR3 is CASNKGRTEAFF. CDR3 DNA: TGTGCCAGTAACAAGGGGCGCACTGAAGCTTTCTTT. V and J are TRBV19 and TRBJ1-1; D possibly corresponds to TRBD1 (5 bases). CDR1 is LNHDA and CDR2 is SQIVND in the germline V gene (reference sequence). V was pared by 7 bases and J by 4 bases, with 10 bases between. This CDR3 contains 12 residues. The variable domain in full, completed from reference TRBV19 and TRBJ1-1, reads DGGITQSPKYLFRKEGQNVTLSCEQNLNHDAMYWYRQDPGQGLRLIYYSQIVNDFQKGDIAEGYSVSREKKESFPLTVTSAQKNPTAFYLCASNKGRTEAFFGQGTRLTVV.

This rearrangement joins TRBV11-3 to TRBJ2-2, with 10 positions matching TRBD2. After removal of 5 bases from V and 6 bases from J, the junction contained 12 bases not matched to a gene. The CDR3 loop spans 17 amino acids. Germline V CDR1 and CDR2: SGHNT, YENEEA. CDR3 residues: CASSPGLARSFPGELFF. CDR3 coding DNA: TGTGCCAGCAGCCCGGGACTAGCGAGGTCTTTTCCCGGGGAGCTGTTTTTT.

This chain connects TRBV7-6 to TRBJ2-3; tentative D call: TRBD2 (5 bases). The ends were cut back, 3 bases at V and 1 base at J, with 23 bases in the middle. The germline gives CDR1 SGHVS, CDR2 FNYEAQ. The CDR3 consists of 19 residues. The CDR3 loop is CASSFSPVGTRGGTDTQYF. The CDR3 nucleotides are TGTGCCAGCAGCTTCTCGCCCGTGGGTACTAGAGGCGGCACAGATACGCAGTATTTT.

V usage is TRBV5-6 and J usage is TRBJ2-2; 10 bases fit TRBD2. The CDR3 has 19 residues. Germline CDR1 reads SGHDT; CDR2 reads YYEEEE. The junction had 14 bases not matched to a gene; V was cut back by 1 base and J by 5 bases. The CDR3 region is CASSLIKLAGVKRTGELFF. The CDR3, as DNA: TGTGCCAGCAGCTTGATTAAGCTAGCGGGGGTCAAAAGGACCGGGGAGCTGTTTTTT. Supplemented by reference TRBV5-6 and TRBJ2-2, the full variable domain reads DAGVTQSPTHLIKTRGQQVTLRCSPKSGHDTVSWYQQALGQGPQFIFQYYEEEERQRGNFPDRFSGHQFPNYSSELNVNALLLGDSALYLCASSLIKLAGVKRTGELFFGEGSRLTVL.

This sequence joins TRBV19 and TRBJ2-5; 8 nucleotides line up with TRBD2. The end of the DNA aligns better with TRBJ2-7, so the J call may be wrong. Germline CDR1 LNHDA, CDR2 SQIVND (reference sequence). CDR3 length: 15 residues. As DNA, the CDR3 is TGTGCCAGTAGCGTGACTAGCGCCAGCTCCTACGAGCAGTACTTC. Translating gives CASSVTSASSYEQYF.

The chain carries TRBV6-5 and TRBJ2-7; D is undetermined. There are 11 residues in the CDR3. Per the germline V gene, CDR1 is MNHEY and CDR2 is SVGAGI. V shed 6 bases and J shed 6 bases, with 9 bases lying between them. The CDR3 bases are TGTGCCAGCAGCTCCTCGGGCGAGCAGTACTTC. Encoded protein: CASSSSGEQYF.

The V and J genes are TRBV11-2 and TRBJ1-3, with D tentatively TRBD1 (5 bases). This CDR3 has 11 amino acids. V lost 5 bases to trimming and J lost 7 bases, with 6 bases between them. The germline gives CDR1 SGHAT, CDR2 FQNNGV. CDR3 loop: CASSPGNTIYF. CDR3 sequence (DNA): TGTGCCAGCAGCCCAGGGAACACCATATATTTT.

This rearrangement joins TRBV7-8 to TRBJ2-1; tentatively, D is TRBD2 (5 bases). Germline-derived CDR1 and CDR2 are SGHVS and FQNEAQ. The CDR3 covers 18 residues. V lost 3 bases, J lost 0 bases, and 18 bases lay in between. CDR3 bases: TGTGCCAGCAGCTTCCTAGCTGATGATATGAGCTCCTACAATGAGCAGTTCTTC. This gives the protein CASSFLADDMSSYNEQFF.

This chain links TRBV19 with TRBJ1-5, with D perhaps matching TRBD1 (6 bases). Germline CDR1 reads LNHDA; CDR2 reads SQIVND (reference sequence). V was clipped by 9 bases and J by 2 bases, with 41 bases between them. The CDR3 sequence is 23 residues long. In DNA form, the CDR3 reads TGTGCCAGCGTCCGCGCTCCGGGACACCTGGGGCCTACGGGACACCCGGGCAATCAGCCCCAGCATTTT. Amino acids: CASVRAPGHLGPTGHPGNQPQHF.

The genes are TRBV5-1 and TRBJ2-7; possibly TRBD2 for D (6 bases). Germline V gene sequence: CDR1 SGHRS, CDR2 YFSETQ. The CDR3 loop spans 15 amino acids. Between the trimmed V and J ends, which lost 0 bases and 3 bases, there was a span of 13 bases. In DNA, the CDR3 is TGCGCCAGCAGCTTGGGGGGCGGGAAGGTCTACGAGCAGTACTTC. Protein: CASSLGGGKVYEQYF.

The chain recombines TRBV7-6 with TRBJ2-7; TRBD1 agrees at 10 bases. The CDR3 extends over 14 amino acids. The V and J ends lost 5 bases and 3 bases, in that order; junction bases with no gene match: 4. Germline V gives CDR1 SGHVS, CDR2 FNYEAQ. The CDR3 DNA is TGTGCCAGCAGCGCCGGGACAGGGGACTACGAGCAGTACTTC. Residues: CASSAGTGDYEQYF.

J is TRBJ1-3 and V is TRBV11-1; D remains unclear. V gave up 4 bases and J gave up 0 bases, with 7 bases separating them. CDR1 and CDR2 from the germline V gene are SGHAT and FQDESV (reference sequence). The CDR3 runs to 14 residues. CDR3 sequence: CASSSSDSGNTIYF. CDR3 DNA: TGTGCCAGCAGCTCCAGTGACTCTGGAAACACCATATATTTT. The full variable domain, rest sourced from reference TRBV11-1 and TRBJ1-3, is EAEVAQSPRYKITEKSQAVAFWCDPISGHATLYWYRQILGQGPELLVQFQDESVVDDSQLPKDRFSAERLKGVDSTLKIQPAELGDSAMYLCASSSSDSGNTIYFGEGSWLTVV.

The rearrangement uses TRBV6-5 and TRBJ2-7; TRBD1 is a possible D gene (7 bases). The CDR3 has 14 amino acids. Germline values: CDR1 MNHEY, CDR2 SVGAGI. Trimming cost V 9 bases and J 3 bases, with 18 bases left between them. The CDR3 DNA reads TGTGCCAGTAGTGACTTCAGGGGGGACTACGAGCAGTACTTC. Translating it yields CASSDFRGDYEQYF.

The chain carries TRBV9 and TRBJ2-2; TRBD1 aligns across 7 bases. CDR1 SGDLS and CDR2 YYNGEE come from the germline V gene. This CDR3 spans 15 amino acids. V gave up 1 base and J gave up 1 base; unmatched junction bases: 1. The CDR3 region has the DNA TGTGCCAGCAGCGTAAGGACAGGGAACACCGGGGAGCTGTTTTTT. Residues: CASSVRTGNTGELFF.

The V call is TRBV11-2, the J call TRBJ2-7; D not certain. Germline assignment: CDR1 SGHAT and CDR2 FQNNGV. V was pared by 3 bases and J by 3 bases, with 18 bases between. The CDR3 is 16 residues long. Here the CDR3 reads CASSFYPSLVNYEQYF. In DNA form, the CDR3 reads TGTGCCAGCAGCTTCTATCCCAGCCTAGTAAACTACGAGCAGTACTTC.